One and the same sample provided the 16 T cell receptor beta chains below, sequenced in a study of graft-versus-host responses after intestinal transplantation. Method: immunoSEQ multiplex PCR; TCRdb's copy keeps in-frame clones and lacks some. The top ten hold 6.7% of the sample, which has about 3,300 clones, roughly three quarters seen once. Processed graft tissue released its intraepithelial and lamina propria lymphocytes. The sample in question was ileum tissue, obtained roughly 17 and 21 days after intestinal transplantation. Receptors originate from a human patient who received an intestinal transplant, so some T cells may come from the graft donor.

A single count supports this clone. The chain has TRBV5-5 and TRBJ1-1, with 9 bases aligning to TRBD1. Unmatched junction bases numbered 16, after V lost 0 bases and J lost 7 bases. The CDR3 spans 18 residues. Germline assignment: CDR1 SGHKS and CDR2 YYEKEE (reference sequence). DNA for the CDR3: TGTGCCAGCAGCTTGGGGTCGGGGACAGGGCGGATCTGGGGTGAAGCTTTCTTT. Translation: CASSLGSGTGRIWGEAFF.

The chain has TRBV5-8 and TRBJ1-2; 9 bases map to TRBD1. This CDR3 has 14 amino acids. V lost 2 bases and J lost 4; bases outside the gene matches: 3. From germline, CDR1 is SGHTS and CDR2 YDEGEE. The CDR3 DNA is TGTGCCAGCAGCTTACAGGGGGCTGCCTATGGCTACACCTTC. This encodes CASSLQGAAYGYTF.

This clone came up a few times. The DNA of the CDR3 is TGTGCCAGCAGCGTAGAGGGACTCACCCCCACAGATACGCAGTATTTT. Translation: CASSVEGLTPTDTQYF. The V gene is TRBV9, the J gene TRBJ2-3; D possibly corresponds to TRBD2 (6 bases). V lost 0 bases to trimming and J lost 2 bases, with 13 bases between them. CDR1 SGDLS and CDR2 YYNGEE come from the germline V gene. The CDR3 spans 16 residues.

Comment on this clone: Within the sample, other DNA sequences also encode this same CDR3. This chain connects TRBV6-5 to TRBJ1-1; 7 nucleotides align to TRBD1. V lost 0 bases and J lost 4; bases outside the gene matches: 5. Germline V CDR1 and CDR2: MNHEY, SVGAGI. The CDR3 runs 15 residues. The DNA of the CDR3 is TGTGCCAGCAGTTACTCGCGACAGGGTGTCACTGAAGCTTTCTTT. This gives the protein CASSYSRQGVTEAFF.

The chain recombines TRBV5-1 with TRBJ1-6; D uncertain. Trimming took off 2 bases at V and 0 bases at J, with 6 bases between the two ends. CDR3 size: 15 residues. CDR1 and CDR2 (germline): SGHRS, YFSETQ. CDR3 sequence: CASSFQSSYNSPLHF. Here the CDR3 DNA reads TGCGCCAGCAGCTTCCAAAGCTCCTATAATTCACCCCTCCACTTT.

This clone is labeled as large. V usage is TRBV7-9 and J usage is TRBJ1-1; unclear D gene. This CDR3 contains 16 residues. Germline-derived CDR1 and CDR2 are SEHNR and FQNEAQ (reference sequence). The V gene lost 5 bases and the J gene lost 1 base, with 17 bases spanning the gap. CDR3 sequence reads: CASSPPRATKNTEAFF. As DNA, the CDR3 is TGTGCCAGCAGCCCACCTCGGGCCACCAAGAACACTGAAGCTTTCTTT.

The chain links TRBV7-6 to TRBJ2-1; perhaps TRBD2 as D (5 bases). Germline CDR1 and CDR2: SGHVS and FNYEAQ. Trimming removed 2 bases at V and 0 bases at J, with 11 bases between. CDR3 length: 16 residues. CDR3 amino acids: CASSLTATSSYNEQFF. As DNA, the CDR3 is TGTGCCAGCAGCTTAACGGCTACTAGCTCCTACAATGAGCAGTTCTTC.

V usage is TRBV11-2 and J usage is TRBJ1-1; no clear D gene. The CDR3 extends over 12 amino acids. Trimming pared 3 bases from V and 9 bases from J, leaving 11 bases between. CDR1 is SGHAT and CDR2 is FQNNGV in the germline V gene. The CDR3 here is CASSFLEQKAFF. CDR3 coding DNA: TGTGCCAGCAGCTTTCTCGAGCAGAAAGCTTTCTTT.

The V gene is TRBV5-1, the J gene TRBJ2-7; 8 bases fit TRBD1. Germline CDR1 reads SGHRS; CDR2 reads YFSETQ. The V gene end was trimmed by 3 bases and the J gene end by 2 bases; junction bases not matched to a gene: 10. The CDR3 extends over 16 amino acids. In DNA, the CDR3 is TGCGCCAGCAGCTCTTCAATAAGGACAGGGCCCTACGAGCAGTACTTC. It codes for CASSSSIRTGPYEQYF.

The gene calls are TRBV6-5 and TRBJ1-2, with TRBD1 matching 7 bases. Germline V gene data show CDR1 as MNHEY and CDR2 as SVGAGI. The CDR3 consists of 14 residues. Trimming removed 5 bases from V and 4 bases from J; junction bases left unmatched: 7. The CDR3 loop is CASSGGQTTYGYTF. The CDR3 region has the DNA TGTGCCAGCAGTGGGGGACAGACAACCTATGGCTACACCTTC.

The V gene is TRBV19, the J gene TRBJ1-2; no clear D. The CDR3 is 13 amino acids. The V end lost 5 bases, the J end lost 4 bases, and 11 bases lay between the germline ends. Per the germline V gene, CDR1 is LNHDA and CDR2 is SQIVND (reference sequence). CDR3 protein: CASSLAGVYGYTF. The CDR3 DNA follows: TGTGCCAGTAGTCTTGCGGGCGTCTATGGCTACACCTTC.

The chain uses TRBV30 and TRBJ1-2; 9 bases are shared with TRBD1. V shed 2 bases, J shed 8 bases, and the junction held 18 bases outside the gene matches. CDR1 GTSNPN and CDR2 SVGIG come from the germline V gene (reference sequence). This CDR3 is 17 amino acids long. The CDR3 spells CAWSWPGTGNPGGGYTF. The CDR3 DNA reads TGTGCCTGGAGTTGGCCCGGGACAGGGAATCCGGGAGGAGGCTACACCTTC.

This clone was counted a few times. The gene calls are TRBV9 and TRBJ2-7, with 8 bases matching TRBD2. This CDR3 is 15 amino acids long. The V gene's germline CDR1 is SGDLS and CDR2 YYNGEE. The V and J ends lost 0 bases and 3 bases, in that order; junction bases with no gene match: 5. The chain's CDR3 is CASSVEGTSYYEQYF. CDR3 DNA sequence: TGTGCCAGCAGCGTAGAAGGGACTAGTTACTACGAGCAGTACTTC.

The V call is TRBV11-3, the J call TRBJ1-6; D is unclear. The germline gives CDR1 SGHNT, CDR2 YENEEA. The CDR3 loop spans 13 amino acids. Trimming removed 3 bases from V and 9 bases from J, with 9 bases in between. The CDR3 loop is CASSFFAGSPLHF. The CDR3 DNA reads as TGTGCCAGCAGCTTCTTCGCGGGTTCACCCCTCCACTTT.

This chain connects TRBV15 to TRBJ1-5, with D tentatively TRBD1 (5 bases). This CDR3 comprises 14 residues. V was shortened by 2 bases and J by 7 bases, with 12 bases between the two germline ends. Germline CDR1 LNHNV, CDR2 YYDKDF (reference sequence). The CDR3 protein is CATSRRSGRQPQHF. CDR3 nucleotide sequence: TGTGCCACCAGCAGACGCTCGGGGCGGCAGCCCCAGCATTTT.

The chain recombines TRBV19 with TRBJ1-6; D is unresolved. There are 15 residues in the CDR3. The germline CDR1 and CDR2 sequences are LNHDA and SQIVND (reference sequence). The germline V and J ends were trimmed by 5 bases and 6 bases, with 14 bases remaining between them. CDR3 nucleotides: TGTGCCAGTAGTTCGAATGGACGCGGTAATTCACCCCTCCACTTT. Its protein product is CASSSNGRGNSPLHF.